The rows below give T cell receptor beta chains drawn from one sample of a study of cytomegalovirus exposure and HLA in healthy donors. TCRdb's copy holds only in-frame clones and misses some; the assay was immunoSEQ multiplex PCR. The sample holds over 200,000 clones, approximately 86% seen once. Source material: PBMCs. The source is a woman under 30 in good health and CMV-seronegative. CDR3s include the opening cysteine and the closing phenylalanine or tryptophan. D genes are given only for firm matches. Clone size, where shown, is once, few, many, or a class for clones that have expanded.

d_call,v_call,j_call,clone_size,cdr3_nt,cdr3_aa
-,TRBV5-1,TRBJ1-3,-,TGCGCCAGCAGCTTGGCAGGACAGCTCTCTGGAAACACCATATATTTT,CASSLAGQLSGNTIYF
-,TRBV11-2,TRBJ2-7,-,TGTGCCAGCAGCTCCTTGACTAGAAGAGGCGAGCAGTACTTC,CASSSLTRRGEQYF
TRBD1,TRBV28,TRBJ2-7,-,TGTGCCAGCAGTTCCCTCCGTGGACAGGGACGATACGAGCAGTACTTC,CASSSLRGQGRYEQYF
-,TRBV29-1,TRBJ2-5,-,TGCAGCGCCAGAGAACTAGACCAAGAGACCCAGTACTTC,CSARELDQETQYF
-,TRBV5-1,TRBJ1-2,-,TGCGCCAGCAGCTCCTGGACTGATAACTATGGCTACACCTTC,CASSSWTDNYGYTF
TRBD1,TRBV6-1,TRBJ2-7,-,TGTGCCAGCAGGGACAGGCGTCCCTACGAGCAGTACTTC,CASRDRRPYEQYF
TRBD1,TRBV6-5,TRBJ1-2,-,TGTGCCAGCAGCCTACGCAGACAGGGTCAAGGCTACACCTTC,CASSLRRQGQGYTF
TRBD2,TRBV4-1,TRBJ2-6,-,TGCGCCAGCAGCCCGGGACTAGCGGGATCAACTGGGGCCAACGTCCTGACTTTC,CASSPGLAGSTGANVLTF
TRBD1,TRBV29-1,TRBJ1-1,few,TGCAGCGGACAGGGGATGTACACTGAAGCTTTCTTT,CSGQGMYTEAFF
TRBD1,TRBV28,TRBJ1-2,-,TGTGCCAGCAGTGCCATGGACAGGACCCTCTATGGCTACACCTTC,CASSAMDRTLYGYTF
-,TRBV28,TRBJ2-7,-,TGTGCCAGCAGTAGGCGGGACGCCCCAGGGCAGTACTTC,CASSRRDAPGQYF
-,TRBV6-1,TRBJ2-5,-,TGTGCCACGACAGCAGAAGAGACCCAGTACTTC,CATTAEETQYF
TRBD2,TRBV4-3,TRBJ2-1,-,TGCGCCAGCAGCCAAGATTGGCTAGCGGGAGACAATGAGCAGTTCTTC,CASSQDWLAGDNEQFF
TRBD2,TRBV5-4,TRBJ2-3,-,TGTGCCAGCAGCCCGACTAGCGGGAGGGCAGATACGCAGTATTTT,CASSPTSGRADTQYF
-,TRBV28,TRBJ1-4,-,TGTGCCAGCAGTGCGCCCGCGGGCCAAAACTTCGAAAAACTGTTTTTT,CASSAPAGQNFEKLFF
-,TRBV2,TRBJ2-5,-,TGTGCCAGCAGGTTGACTAGTGGGGGGGCCGGGGCCCAGTACTTC,CASRLTSGGAGAQYF
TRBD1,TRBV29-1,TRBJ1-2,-,TGCAGCGGAGGAAATTTACAGGGGGCAACTACTAAGGGCTACACCTTC,CSGGNLQGATTKGYTF
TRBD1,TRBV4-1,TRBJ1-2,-,TGCGCCAGCAGCCAAGCAGCGGACAGGGAAGGATATGGCTACACCTTC,CASSQAADREGYGYTF
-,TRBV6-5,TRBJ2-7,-,TGTGCCAGCAGTACCCCAGAGGGCCCTTCCTACGAGCAGTACTTC,CASSTPEGPSYEQYF
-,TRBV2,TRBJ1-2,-,TGTGCCAGCAGTGAAGCGGGGAGATACTATGGCTACACCTTC,CASSEAGRYYGYTF
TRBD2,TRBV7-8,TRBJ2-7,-,TGTGCCAGCAGCTTAGGGACTAGCGGGACGTACGAGCAGTACTTC,CASSLGTSGTYEQYF
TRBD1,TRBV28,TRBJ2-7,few,TGTGCCAGCAGTCCGGGACAGGGGGCCTACGAGCAGTACTTC,CASSPGQGAYEQYF
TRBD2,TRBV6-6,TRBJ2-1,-,TGTGCCAGCAGTCTAGCGGGAGGAACCAATGAGCAGTTCTTC,CASSLAGGTNEQFF
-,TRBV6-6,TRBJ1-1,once,TGTGCCAGCAGTTACTTTGAGCTCCACACTGAAGCTTTCTTT,CASSYFELHTEAFF
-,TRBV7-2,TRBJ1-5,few,TGTGCCAGCAGCTGGGCGTACAATCAGCCCCAGCATTTT,CASSWAYNQPQHF
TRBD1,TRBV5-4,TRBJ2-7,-,TGTGCCAGCAGCTTGAGTCTATCGCTAAGACAGGGAAATTACGAGCAGTACTTC,CASSLSLSLRQGNYEQYF
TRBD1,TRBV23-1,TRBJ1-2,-,TGCGCCAGCAGTCATCGAAACAGGGGAATAACTAACTATGGCTACACCTTC,CASSHRNRGITNYGYTF
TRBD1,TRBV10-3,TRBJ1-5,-,TGTGCCATCAGTACCGGGACAGGGATGGGTCAGCCCCAGCATTTT,CAISTGTGMGQPQHF
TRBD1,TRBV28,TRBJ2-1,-,TGTGCCAGCAGTTTATTACAGGGGGGTGAGCAGTTCTTC,CASSLLQGGEQFF
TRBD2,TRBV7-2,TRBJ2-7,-,TGTGCCAGCAGCTTGAGCGGGAGAGCCTCCTACGAGCAGTACTTC,CASSLSGRASYEQYF
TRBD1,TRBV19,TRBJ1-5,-,TGTGCCAGTAGCACGGACAGGGGCGGTCAGCCCCAGCATTTT,CASSTDRGGQPQHF
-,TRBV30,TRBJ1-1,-,TGTGCCTGGTGTCGGGGTTTGAACACTGAAGCTTTCTTT,CAWCRGLNTEAFF